This T cell receptor beta chain was profiled in a study of beta chain features in type 1 diabetes (dated by TCRdb to the late 2010s). Notes on the research overall: Mean age, gender distribution, total cell number and subset yield did not differ between patients and healthy donors. In the study, recently diagnosed type 1 diabetes patients and matched healthy donors were compared on the TCRB repertoires of their sorted circulating CD4+ T cell subsets. Across all samples, some 110,000,000 sorted cells were examined, and cell number per subset correlated strongly with RNA yield. Regulatory and stem cell-like memory subsets were isolated from only 8 patients and 8 healthy donors, whereas naive and central memory subsets came from all 30 or so donors. General conclusions and limits of the study: Fewer insertions and more nucleotide deletions at VDJ recombination sites were observed in patients with type 1 diabetes, implying thymic rearrangement abnormalities. Sequencing cDNA rather than genomic DNA could over-represent highly expressing activated cells, although activation and CD3 levels did not differ between groups. Type 1 diabetes patients showed a moderate but significant shortening of TCRB CDR3 length in all four CD4+ subsets. Because small numbers of individuals were included in the HLA sub-analyses, any influence of HLA type on TCRB rearrangement was left unresolved. Naive, central memory and regulatory TCRB repertoires appeared to be more similar among patients than among healthy donors. Shorter templates might be favored by PCR, yet because patient and control samples were amplified and corrected together, any such skew would affect both groups equally.

Each donor gave one peripheral blood draw, around 100 mL on average, collected into heparinised tubes. A BD FACSAria II was used to sort naive, central memory, regulatory and stem cell-like memory CD4+ T cells with a panel that included CD45RO, CCR7, CD25, CD127, CD95 and CD27. A purity above 95% was achieved for all sorted populations. Right away, PBMCs were isolated by Lymphoprep density gradient centrifugation and were stained directly, with no culture step. So that batch effects would be minimized, each experiment stained and sorted samples in pairs, pairing one healthy donor with one patient. The entire amount of isolated RNA was reverse transcribed using the High Capacity cDNA Reverse Transcription Kit, so the sequenced TCRB transcripts were expressed ones. Deep immunoSEQ sequencing was performed on naive, central memory and regulatory T cell samples, with an average of around 3.5 million total reads per sample. After sorted cells were lysed in RLT buffer, RNA was extracted with DNase-treated RNeasy Micro or Mini kits, with the choice depending on cell number. Each cell subset was processed on its own to prevent cross-contamination, while patient and healthy donor samples were processed together. The immunoSEQ multiplex PCR was used to amplify TCRB sequences from cDNA, generating 87-bp fragments that spanned the CDR3 region. Sequencing of the amplicons was done on the Illumina HiSeq platform. As for the original processing: Synthetic template baselines were used to correct PCR bias computationally, reads within Hamming distance 2 were collapsed together, and singletons that could not be merged were discarded. Reads were aligned against IMGT to assign V, D and J genes, CDR3 length and insertions or deletions at six rearrangement sites. Clonotype counts were normalized to sorted cell number within each subset before computing true diversity and Gini coefficients with the tcR R package. The overlap coefficient, calculated on TCRB nucleotide sequences, was used to measure repertoire sharing. Out-of-frame TCRB sequences from naive cells were analyzed as a proxy for the pre-selection repertoire. TCRdb's version of the immuneACCESS table is confined to in-frame rearrangements and falls short of the full clone set. An unresolved V gene accounts for under half of the shortfall where checked; the remainder is of unknown origin. V, J and clone size were drawn from that table, and D and trimming were deduced from the DNA. The sample table records about 450,000 clones; 10% to 12% of these occur just once. More than 0.045% of the sample lies in the top ten.

This clone was seen more than once but under ten times. The antigen this receptor binds is unknown. No qualities accompany the bases; no much larger clone lies one base away. The receptor was derived from a woman aged 18-29 years in good health. Sequenced material: naive CD4+ T cells from blood. The cell subset or site tag for this specimen amounts to: true naive CD4+ T cells.

DNA sequence: TGTGCCAGCAGGCTAGATACCTACAATGAGCAGTTCTTC. Its protein reads: CASRLDTYNEQFF. Rearrangement joined TRBV6-6 to TRBJ2-1, with no confidently assigned D gene. Taken from the germline V gene (reference sequence), the CDR1 and CDR2 loops are MNHNY and SVGAGI. The CDR3 numbers 13 residues from cysteine through phenylalanine. Just CDR3 DNA is preserved here, 39 bases in frame from base 1. A distance of 8 bases separates the germline ends of V and J, which lose 6 bases and 2 bases respectively.